This T cell receptor beta chain was captured by sequencing in a study of T-cell reconstitution after alpha-beta-depleted transplantation in children. The table lists this clonotype with many counts. This CDR3 contains 12 residues. From germline, CDR1 is SGHVS and CDR2 FQNEAQ. Trimming shortened V by 5 bases and J by 2 bases, and 4 bases separated the two germline ends. Using unique molecular identifiers, the investigators prepared the TCRbeta library. TCRdb re-called the PCR reads through MiXCR, storing one row per CDR3 protein. The table lists around 340,000 distinct CDR3 sequences, more than 10% of them singletons.

The TCR was taken from a human donor who donated a stem cell graft to a child with Fanconi anemia. The genes are TRBV7-8 and TRBJ1-3; D call uncertain. Sequences were derived from PBMCs, sampled from the stem cell graft. CDR3 amino acids: CASSVAGNTIYF. DNA for the CDR3: TGTGCCAGCAGCGTGGCTGGAAACACCATATATTTT.